The clone carrying this T cell receptor (beta chain) was seen a few times. The antigen remains undetermined. The V gene's germline CDR1 is SQVTM and CDR2 ANQGSEA. The CDR3 has 13 residues. Trimming pared 7 bases from V and 5 bases from J, leaving 16 bases between. This entry belongs to a study of vaccination effects on CD4 cells after COVID-19. Study as a whole: Sampling occurred a median 72 days post second dose, range 14 to 241.

Method: immunoSEQ multiplex PCR; TCRdb's copy keeps in-frame clones and lacks some. The sample records about 14,000 clones, around 79% being singletons. Broader study findings: After vaccination, at late timepoints, clones induced by infection and by vaccine contracted markedly.

Antigen-specific CD4+ T cells were expanded with viral peptide pools in the ViraFEST assay before sequencing. Cells that had been cultured for 10 days were the source of isolated CD4+ T cells. By PCR, the person was confirmed to have had SARS-CoV-2 infection between March and December 2020. Each participant was given two doses of one vaccine (BNT162b2 or mRNA-1273). PBMC cultures contained over 1.5 million cells per well, 9.5 to 10 IU/ml IL-2 and around 9.9 ug/ml peptides. At days 3 and 7, half of the medium was exchanged for IL-2 medium. The receptor's source is a human donor who had a prior SARS-CoV-2 infection. The sample was CD4+ T cells from PBMCs cultured with HCoV-NL63 spike peptides, taken after COVID-19 vaccination. The genes are TRBV29-1 and TRBJ2-3, with D perhaps matching TRBD2 (6 bases). The CDR3 loop reads CSGDSGGVDTQYF. CDR3 sequence (DNA): TGCAGCGGAGATAGCGGAGGGGTAGATACGCAGTATTTT.